Presented here are 27 T cell receptor beta chains from one specimen sequenced in a study of human T cells and chemical hapten exposure. Using its own MiXCR run on the RACE reads, TCRdb lists one record per CDR3 protein. This sample has about 84,000 distinct CDR3 sequences, with around 9.3% found just once. Documented time point: patch test 2, 6 weeks after DPC sensitization. Treatment: therapeutic diphenylcyclopropenone sensitization with weekly scalp DPC. This specimen was whole blood, taken in connection with sensitization to the hapten diphenylcyclopropenone (DPC). Every receptor here comes from a woman between 45 and 65 years old with alopecia areata. Some clones in this sample may be carry-over from other donors' samples.

V usage is TRBV29-1 and J usage is TRBJ1-2; TRBD1 aligns across 11 bases. CDR3 length: 15 amino acids. J was trimmed by 2 bases and V by 8 bases; bases with no gene match: 10. The V gene's germline CDR1 is SQVTM and CDR2 ANQGSEA. The CDR3 DNA follows: TGCAGCATCGTCACCGGGACAGGGGGGAACTATGGCTACACCTTC. Translation: CSIVTGTGGNYGYTF.

This clonotype was seen ten or more times. The J gene is TRBJ2-7, the V gene TRBV6-2 or TRBV6-3; 8 nucleotides align to TRBD1. The trim removed 6 bases at V and 4 bases at J, leaving 8 bases unmatched. Germline V gene sequence: CDR1 MNHEY, CDR2 SVGEGT. The CDR3 is 14 amino acids. The CDR3 nucleotides are TGTGCCAGCAGGGAGGACAGGGCTCATTACGAGCAGTACTTC. The encoded protein is CASREDRAHYEQYF.

Here the CDR3 DNA reads TGCAGTGCTAGAGATCTACGACAGGGGGCAAAAATAGGGACCTACGAGCAGTACTTC. This encodes CSARDLRQGAKIGTYEQYF. The rearrangement links TRBV20-1 to TRBJ2-7; TRBD1 matches at 10 bases. The CDR3 has 19 residues. Germline CDR1 DFQATT, CDR2 SNEGSKA (reference sequence). V shed 0 bases, J shed 2 bases, and the junction held 16 bases outside the gene matches.

This clonotype showed up many times. This chain connects TRBV20-1 to TRBJ2-5; 8 bases agree with TRBD1. V was clipped by 6 bases and J by 9 bases; unmatched bases: 12. The CDR3 consists of 13 residues. In germline, CDR1 is DFQATT, CDR2 SNEGSKA (reference sequence). The CDR3 DNA reads as TGCAGTGCAACAGGACAGGGTCGTTTGGCCCAGTACTTC. Protein: CSATGQGRLAQYF.

The sample holds one count of this clonotype. The chain links TRBV28 to TRBJ2-4; no clear D gene. Trimming removed 10 bases from V and 0 bases from J, with 16 bases in between. The CDR3 is 15 residues long. Germline V gene lookup returns CDR1 MDHEN and CDR2 SYDVKM. CDR3 protein: CATAVTATAKNIQYF. The DNA of the CDR3 is TGTGCCACTGCGGTCACGGCAACAGCCAAAAACATTCAGTACTTC.

This clonotype was counted a few times. V gene TRBV29-1 combines with J gene TRBJ2-5, with TRBD1 matching 10 bases. Germline-derived CDR1 and CDR2 are SQVTM and ANQGSEA. The V and J ends lost 7 bases and 4 bases, in that order; junction bases with no gene match: 6. The CDR3 is made up of 13 amino acids. The CDR3 here is CSAPTGGAETQYF. The DNA of the CDR3 is TGCAGCGCCCCGACAGGGGGCGCAGAGACCCAGTACTTC.

This clonotype occurred many times. The chain is built from TRBV12-3 or TRBV12-4 and TRBJ2-7; a weak D match, TRBD2 (5 bases). The CDR3 contains 15 residues. V was clipped by 6 bases and J by 6 bases, with 21 bases between them. This CDR3 reads CASSRDYVGEVEQYF. CDR3 sequence (DNA): TGTGCCAGCAGCCGGGATTATGTGGGTGAAGTCGAGCAGTACTTC.

V is TRBV10-2 and J is TRBJ1-3, with a possible D match to TRBD1 (5 bases). The V gene lost 8 bases and the J gene lost 2 bases, with 19 bases spanning the gap. Germline V gene sequence: CDR1 WSHSY, CDR2 SAAADI. The CDR3 is 16 residues long. CDR3 region: CASRLTEYSAGNTIYF. The CDR3 DNA is TGCGCCAGCCGATTGACAGAATACTCCGCTGGAAACACCATATATTTT.

The V gene is TRBV20-1, the J gene TRBJ2-1; D ambiguous. Trimming pared 6 bases from V and 7 bases from J, leaving 10 bases between. CDR3 size: 11 residues. CDR1 is DFQATT and CDR2 is SNEGSKA in the germline V gene (reference sequence). The CDR3 bases are TGCAGTGCAATACAAGGGAATGAGCAGTTCTTC. It encodes CSAIQGNEQFF.

The rearrangement joins TRBV6-2 or TRBV6-3 to TRBJ2-2, with D unclear. V was trimmed by 0 bases and J by 7 bases, leaving 3 bases between them. The CDR3 covers 12 residues. Germline lookup yields CDR1 MNHEY and CDR2 SVGEGT. In nucleotides, the CDR3 is TGTGCCAGCAGTTACTCGGGCGGGGAGCTGTTTTTT. It translates to CASSYSGGELFF.

This chain joins TRBV10-2 and TRBJ2-7; 11 nucleotides match TRBD2. V lost 4 bases, J lost 3 bases, and 2 bases stayed unmatched. The CDR3 totals 14 residues. Per the germline V gene, CDR1 is WSHSY and CDR2 is SAAADI. The CDR3 DNA is TGCGCCAGCAGTGTGGGACTAGCGGTCTACGAGCAGTACTTC. Its translation is CASSVGLAVYEQYF.

This clonotype was counted at least ten times. This chain joins TRBV18 and TRBJ2-5; D unclear. The V end lost 6 bases, the J end lost 3 bases, and 5 bases lay between the germline ends. Germline values: CDR1 KGHSH, CDR2 LQKENI. The CDR3 consists of 11 residues. DNA for the CDR3: TGTGCCAGCTCTCGTAAAGAGACCCAGTACTTC. This codes for CASSRKETQYF.

This clonotype was seen only a few times. A read error may be the cause here, since a much bigger clone is one base away. This chain uses TRBV2 with TRBJ2-5; TRBD1 aligns across 11 bases. The CDR3 runs 15 residues. In germline, CDR1 is SNHLY, CDR2 FYNNEI. Trimming took 10 bases from V and 6 from J; bases not matched to a gene: 13. CDR3 DNA: TGTGCCAACTGCAGCCGGACAGGGGGCGGAAAGACCCAGTACTTC. Amino acids: CANCSRTGGGKTQYF.

This clonotype has more than one count but fewer than ten. The chain joins TRBV4-3 to TRBJ2-3, with D perhaps TRBD2 (6 bases). This CDR3 contains 14 residues. In germline, CDR1 is LGHNA, CDR2 YSLEER. The V gene lost 3 bases and the J gene lost 4 bases, with 11 bases spanning the gap. Here the CDR3 DNA reads TGCGCCAGCAGCCAGGAATTAGCGGCAGATACGCAGTATTTT. It encodes CASSQELAADTQYF.

The rearrangement joins TRBV24-1 to TRBJ1-4; TRBD1 matches 8 bases. The CDR3 consists of 15 residues. V lost 1 base and J lost 8; bases outside the gene matches: 5. Germline V CDR1 and CDR2: KGHDR, SFDVKD. Here the CDR3 DNA reads TGTGCCACCAGTGATTTTAAACAGGGGGGCGAAAAACTGTTTTTT. Translating gives CATSDFKQGGEKLFF.

V gene TRBV28 combines with J gene TRBJ2-7, with unresolved D. This CDR3 spans 13 amino acids. Trimming left V 3 bases short and J 3 bases short, with 9 bases between. Germline CDR1 and CDR2: MDHEN and SYDVKM. CDR3 nucleotides: TGTGCCAGCAGTTTGCCACAGTACTACGAGCAGTACTTC. This codes for CASSLPQYYEQYF.

By sample share, this clonotype is medium-sized. The J gene is TRBJ2-5, the V gene TRBV29-1; 12 bases match TRBD2. The CDR3 runs to 14 residues. Per germline, CDR1 SQVTM and CDR2 ANQGSEA. V shed 6 bases, J shed 4 bases, and the junction held 6 bases outside the gene matches. The CDR3 bases are TGCAGCGTGGTTGGACTAGCGGGGCGAGAGACCCAGTACTTC. It codes for CSVVGLAGRETQYF.

CDR3 residues: CSARPERRAYNEQFF. In DNA form, the CDR3 reads TGCAGTGCTAGACCGGAGCGGAGGGCCTACAATGAGCAGTTCTTC. The V and J genes are TRBV20-1 and TRBJ2-1, with D perhaps matching TRBD2 (6 bases). Germline CDR1 reads DFQATT; CDR2 reads SNEGSKA (reference sequence). This CDR3 is built from 15 residues. The germline V and J ends were trimmed by 2 bases and 2 bases, with 13 bases remaining between them.

In its sample, this clonotype was seen many times. The chain has TRBV18 and TRBJ2-5, with D perhaps assigned TRBD1 or TRBD2 (5 bases each). Germline V CDR1 and CDR2: KGHSH, LQKENI. CDR3 length: 13 residues. V was trimmed by 6 bases and J by 2 bases, leaving 10 bases between them. The CDR3 nucleotides read TGTGCCAGCTCCGGGACCAAACAAGAGACCCAGTACTTC. The encoded protein is CASSGTKQETQYF.

The rearrangement links TRBV7-2 to TRBJ2-5; perhaps TRBD1 as D (6 bases). This CDR3 comprises 13 residues. Trimming pared 7 bases from V and 1 base from J, leaving 10 bases between. Per the germline V gene, CDR1 is SGHTA and CDR2 is FQGNSA. The CDR3 is CASTRTVQETQYF. CDR3 bases: TGTGCCAGCACCCGGACAGTCCAAGAGACCCAGTACTTC. Using reference TRBV7-2 and TRBJ2-5 for the parts outside the CDR3, the full variable domain is GAGVSQSPSNKVTEKGKDVELRCDPISGHTALYWYRQSLGQGLEFLIYFQGNSAPDKSGLPSDRFSAERTGGSVSTLTIQRTQQEDSAVYLCASTRTVQETQYFGPGTRLLVL.

This clonotype was observed a handful of times. DNA of the CDR3: TGTGCCAGCAGCTCCGCGGCTGGACAGGCCTACAATGAGCAGTTCTTC. This encodes CASSSAAGQAYNEQFF. The chain recombines TRBV7-2 with TRBJ2-1; 7 bases match TRBD1. Germline lookup yields CDR1 SGHTA and CDR2 FQGNSA. CDR3 length: 16 amino acids. V lost 4 bases and J lost 2; bases outside the gene matches: 8.

This clonotype was seen repeatedly, ten times or more. CDR3 amino acids: CATAPPGDLAEAFF. CDR3 in DNA: TGTGCCACCGCCCCACCCGGGGATTTGGCTGAAGCTTTCTTT. The chain employs TRBV24-1 and TRBJ1-1; no clear D. The CDR3 contains 14 residues. V was trimmed by 9 bases and J by 6 bases, leaving 19 bases between them. CDR1 and CDR2 from the germline V gene are KGHDR and SFDVKD.

This clonotype has only a few counts. The chain links TRBV18 to TRBJ1-1; maybe TRBD1 (5 bases). The germline V gene encodes CDR1 KGHSH and CDR2 LQKENI. The V gene lost 2 bases and the J gene lost 0 bases, with 10 bases spanning the gap. CDR3 size: 15 residues. The CDR3: CASSPTDSLNTEAFF. The CDR3 nucleotides are TGTGCCAGCTCACCAACAGACAGCTTGAACACTGAAGCTTTCTTT.

This clonotype was counted ten times or more. This rearrangement joins TRBV6-2 or TRBV6-3 to TRBJ2-7; 7 nucleotides line up with TRBD1. The CDR3 totals 14 residues. V lost 6 bases to trimming and J lost 9 bases; unmatched junction nucleotides: 14. CDR1 is MNHEY, CDR2 SVGEGT, per germline. The CDR3 region is CASRPRTGLRGQYF. CDR3 DNA sequence: TGTGCCAGCAGACCAAGGACAGGCTTGAGGGGGCAGTACTTC.

This clonotype appeared many times. V is TRBV3-1 and J is TRBJ2-3, with 8 positions matching TRBD2. The J segment lost 2 bases and the V segment lost 0 bases, leaving 10 bases of the junction unmatched. CDR1 is LGHDT, CDR2 YNNKEL, per germline (reference sequence). The CDR3 covers 18 residues. The CDR3 DNA is TGTGCCAGCAGCCAAGATGCGGGGTACGGGAGGGCCACAGATACGCAGTATTTT. It codes for CASSQDAGYGRATDTQYF.

The V and J genes are TRBV24-1 and TRBJ2-1; 8 bases map to TRBD2. The CDR3 consists of 15 residues. The V and J ends lost 3 bases and 9 bases, in that order; junction bases with no gene match: 9. Germline CDR1 reads KGHDR; CDR2 reads SFDVKD. The CDR3 region is CATSDPGLVSSEQFF. The CDR3 nucleotides are TGTGCCACCAGTGATCCGGGACTAGTTTCTTCTGAGCAGTTCTTC.

This clonotype has ten or more counts. The CDR3 reads CASRGSGELFF. CDR3 DNA: TGTGCCAGCCGGGGGTCCGGGGAGCTGTTTTTT. This rearrangement joins TRBV27 to TRBJ2-2; maybe TRBD2 (6 bases). The CDR3 totals 11 residues. Germline CDR1 and CDR2: MNHEY and SMNVEV (reference sequence). V was cut by 8 bases and J by 6 bases, with 7 bases left in between.